The clone carrying this T cell receptor beta chain was picked up a small number of times. What it binds is unknown. This entry belongs to a study of T cells after yellow fever vaccination. Study background: When fractions had low cell numbers, they were prepared with SMART-Seq v4 Ultra Low Input. Findings and limits, study-wide: When the response was secondary, it was weaker but reached its peak faster, day 5 versus 15. Reappearance after the booster was observed for most primary-vaccination clones (96% CD4, roughly 90% CD8).

The V gene lost 3 bases and the J gene lost 9 bases, with 15 bases spanning the gap. This CDR3 spans 14 amino acids. UMIs and a universal primer site were added when TCR cDNA was made by 5'RACE template switching. Each CDR3 protein is one row after TCRdb ran MiXCR on the 5' RACE reads. The sample carries 120,000 or so distinct CDR3 sequences, around 15% recorded once. This sequence originates from a man between 18 and 35 years old who received the YFV17D yellow fever vaccine. Source: CD8+ T cells sorted from PBMCs, taken 5 days after the yellow fever booster vaccination. The gene calls are TRBV12-3 or TRBV12-4 and TRBJ1-5; maybe TRBD1 (5 bases). Here the CDR3 reads CASSFGGGAAPQHF. The CDR3 DNA reads as TGTGCCAGCAGTTTTGGGGGGGGAGCTGCGCCCCAGCATTTT.